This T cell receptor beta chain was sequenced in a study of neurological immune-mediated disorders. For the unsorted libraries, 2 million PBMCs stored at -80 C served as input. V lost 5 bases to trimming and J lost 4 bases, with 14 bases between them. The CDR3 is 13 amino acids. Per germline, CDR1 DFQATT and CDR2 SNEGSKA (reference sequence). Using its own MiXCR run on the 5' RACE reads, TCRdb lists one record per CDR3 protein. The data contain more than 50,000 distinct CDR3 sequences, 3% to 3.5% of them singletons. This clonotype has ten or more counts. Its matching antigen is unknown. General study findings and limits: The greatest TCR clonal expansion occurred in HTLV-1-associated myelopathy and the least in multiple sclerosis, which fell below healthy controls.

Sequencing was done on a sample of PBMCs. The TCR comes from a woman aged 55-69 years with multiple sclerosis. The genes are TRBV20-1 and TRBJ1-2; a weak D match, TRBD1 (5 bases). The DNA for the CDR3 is TGCAGTGCTTCGCCGAGGGGCGGCTATGGCTACACCTTC. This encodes CSASPRGGYGYTF.